What follows is one T cell receptor beta chain and its context. Antigen unknown. This entry comes from a study of post-analysis software for immune sequencing data. Whole-study context: Relapsing-remitting, secondary progressive and progressive-relapsing multiple sclerosis courses were included. Study-wide results and limits: People with multiple sclerosis had a significantly lower normalized Chao1 diversity than controls did. A few TRBV segments (TRBV5-6, TRBV5-1 and TRBV20-1 among them) occurred more frequently in patients than in controls. Samples sharing a preparation batch grouped tightly together when assessed by F measure.

The CDR3 is 13 residues long. Germline lookup yields CDR1 GTSNPN and CDR2 SVGIG (reference sequence). Between the trimmed V and J ends, which lost 0 bases and 8 bases, there was a span of 13 bases. Researchers reported that TCR beta cDNA libraries carried unique molecular identifiers. Researchers reported approximately 500,000 cDNA molecules coming from approximately 1 to 10 million T cells. One entry per CDR3 protein results from TCRdb running MiXCR on the PCR reads. The sample lists about 770,000 distinct CDR3 sequences, 46% seen once, with roughly 5.2% in the top ten. This TCR was recovered from a girl aged 5-17 years with multiple sclerosis. The chain uses TRBV30 and TRBJ1-2, with a possible D match to TRBD1 (5 bases). The sample consisted of blood. CDR3: CAWSVRGERGYTF. Written as DNA, the CDR3 is TGTGCCTGGAGTGTTCGAGGGGAGAGGGGCTACACCTTC.